This paragraph covers one T cell receptor (beta chain) sequence. The sample is drawn from a study of cytomegalovirus exposure and HLA in healthy donors. With 60 Vbeta and 13 Jbeta primers, the PCR was carried out. TCRdb keeps only in-frame clones here, not all; method: immunoSEQ multiplex PCR. Among around 140,000 clones listed, roughly four fifths were seen once. The CDR3 consists of 14 residues. V shed 4 bases and J 6 bases; nucleotides not matched to a gene: 5. Germline CDR1 and CDR2: WNHNN and SYGVQD (reference sequence). This clonotype originated in a female donor in good health and CMV-seronegative. The chain is built from TRBV10-1 and TRBJ2-5, with TRBD1 identical over 10 bases. Sequences were obtained from PBMCs. In DNA form, the CDR3 reads TGCGCCAGCAGTGCAGGACAGGGGGAACAGACCCAGTACTTC. It translates to CASSAGQGEQTQYF.